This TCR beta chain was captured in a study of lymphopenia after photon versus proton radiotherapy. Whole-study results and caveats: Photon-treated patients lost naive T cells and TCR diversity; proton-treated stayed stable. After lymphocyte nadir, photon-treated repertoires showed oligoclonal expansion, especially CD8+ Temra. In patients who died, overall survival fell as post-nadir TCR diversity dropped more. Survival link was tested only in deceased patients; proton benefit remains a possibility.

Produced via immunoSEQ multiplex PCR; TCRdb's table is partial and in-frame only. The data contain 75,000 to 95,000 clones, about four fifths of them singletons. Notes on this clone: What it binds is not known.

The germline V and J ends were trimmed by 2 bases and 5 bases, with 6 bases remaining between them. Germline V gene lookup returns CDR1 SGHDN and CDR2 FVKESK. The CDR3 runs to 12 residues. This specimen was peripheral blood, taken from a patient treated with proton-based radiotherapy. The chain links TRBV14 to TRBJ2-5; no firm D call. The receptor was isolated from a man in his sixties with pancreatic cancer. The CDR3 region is CASSQNLETQYF. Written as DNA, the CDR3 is TGTGCCAGCAGCCAAAACCTGGAGACCCAGTACTTC.